This is a list of T cell receptor beta chains from one sample in a study of Ad26.COV2.S vaccination and SARS-CoV-2 variants. Repertoires were generated with immunoSEQ multiplex PCR, while TCRdb's copy carries only in-frame clones and drops some. Of about 680,000 clones listed, 89% are singletons. The material sequenced was peripheral blood, taken in a trial of Ad26.COV2.S vaccine versus placebo. The source of these receptors is a person between 18 and 60 years old who received the Ad26.COV2.S COVID-19 vaccine or a placebo. Both conserved end residues are part of each CDR3. A D gene is named only where the DNA matches it firmly. Rows may omit the clone size; those that give it use once, few, many or a size class.

d_gene: -; j_gene: TRBJ2-3; v_gene: TRBV11-3; abundance: -; CDR3nt: TGTGCCAGCAGCACCGGGGATACGCAGTATTTT; CDR3aa: CASSTGDTQYF
d_gene: -; j_gene: TRBJ2-7; v_gene: TRBV27; abundance: -; CDR3nt: TGTGCCAGCAGGTCTACAGGGGGGGGCTCCTACGAGCAGTACTTC; CDR3aa: CASRSTGGGSYEQYF
d_gene: TRBD1; j_gene: TRBJ1-5; v_gene: TRBV7-8; abundance: -; CDR3nt: TGTGCCAGCAGCACCGGACAGGGGGGATATCAGCCCCAGCATTTT; CDR3aa: CASSTGQGGYQPQHF
d_gene: TRBD1; j_gene: TRBJ1-4; v_gene: TRBV27; abundance: -; CDR3nt: TGTGCCAGCAGTTTATCGGGCGGGACAGAAGGTAATGAAAAACTGTTTTTT; CDR3aa: CASSLSGGTEGNEKLFF
d_gene: -; j_gene: TRBJ1-1; v_gene: TRBV6-5; abundance: -; CDR3nt: TGTGCCAGCAGTTATAGAAGCCGAGGCACTGAAGCTTTCTTT; CDR3aa: CASSYRSRGTEAFF
d_gene: -; j_gene: TRBJ1-6; v_gene: TRBV6-5; abundance: -; CDR3nt: TGTGCCACGCACCGGGACACGGCAAATTCACCCCTCCACTTT; CDR3aa: CATHRDTANSPLHF
d_gene: TRBD1; j_gene: TRBJ1-5; v_gene: TRBV10-1; abundance: -; CDR3nt: TGCGCCAGGGACAGGGGGCGAAGCAATCAGCCCCAGCATTTT; CDR3aa: CARDRGRSNQPQHF
d_gene: -; j_gene: TRBJ1-5; v_gene: TRBV5-4; abundance: few; CDR3nt: TGTGCCAGCAGCTATAATAGCAATCAGCCCCAGCATTTT; CDR3aa: CASSYNSNQPQHF
d_gene: TRBD1; j_gene: TRBJ1-1; v_gene: TRBV18; abundance: -; CDR3nt: TGTGCCAGCTCACTTTGGGACAGAGATAACACTGAAGCTTTCTTT; CDR3aa: CASSLWDRDNTEAFF
d_gene: -; j_gene: TRBJ1-1; v_gene: TRBV15; abundance: -; CDR3nt: TGTGCCACCAGCAGAGTCCCCTGGACAGAGAAGTCTGAAGCTTTCTTT; CDR3aa: CATSRVPWTEKSEAFF
d_gene: -; j_gene: TRBJ2-1; v_gene: TRBV29-1; abundance: -; CDR3nt: TGCAGCGTTGGGGTTAGTAGGGCTGAGCAGTTCTTC; CDR3aa: CSVGVSRAEQFF
d_gene: -; j_gene: TRBJ1-4; v_gene: TRBV7-9; abundance: -; CDR3nt: TGTGCCAGCAGCTTAGCAGGGGGGGCTGAAAAACTGTTTTTT; CDR3aa: CASSLAGGAEKLFF
d_gene: TRBD1; j_gene: TRBJ2-5; v_gene: TRBV7-9; abundance: -; CDR3nt: TGTGCCAGCAGCTCGACCGACAGGGATACCCAGTACTTC; CDR3aa: CASSSTDRDTQYF
d_gene: TRBD1; j_gene: TRBJ2-6; v_gene: TRBV7-8; abundance: -; CDR3nt: TGTGCCAGCAGCCCCGGGACAGGGGGCGTCTCTGGGGCCAACGTCCTGACTTTC; CDR3aa: CASSPGTGGVSGANVLTF
d_gene: -; j_gene: TRBJ1-3; v_gene: TRBV7-9; abundance: -; CDR3nt: TGTGCCAGCAGCCTCCTCCGGGGATCGAGAGCAAACACCATATATTTT; CDR3aa: CASSLLRGSRANTIYF
d_gene: TRBD2; j_gene: TRBJ2-5; v_gene: TRBV10-3; abundance: -; CDR3nt: TGTGCCGCCGGCCGGGAGGTAGAGACCCAGTACTTC; CDR3aa: CAAGREVETQYF
d_gene: -; j_gene: TRBJ2-1; v_gene: TRBV7-5; abundance: -; CDR3nt: TGTGCCAGAAGCTCAGGACTAGCGGGACAAACCTCCTACAATGAGCAGTTCTTC; CDR3aa: CARSSGLAGQTSYNEQFF
d_gene: -; j_gene: TRBJ2-3; v_gene: TRBV4-2; abundance: -; CDR3nt: TGTGCCAGCAGCCAAGAAGGTGGTGCAGATACGCAGTATTTT; CDR3aa: CASSQEGGADTQYF
d_gene: TRBD2; j_gene: TRBJ2-1; v_gene: TRBV9; abundance: -; CDR3nt: TGTGCCAGCAGCGTTAGAAGTGCCAGCGGGGTTTTAGGAGAGCAGTTCTTC; CDR3aa: CASSVRSASGVLGEQFF
d_gene: -; j_gene: TRBJ2-6; v_gene: TRBV3-1/TRBV3-2; abundance: -; CDR3nt: TGTGCCAGCAGCCCCCTCGGACCCGTAGGGGCCAACGTCCTGACTTTC; CDR3aa: CASSPLGPVGANVLTF
d_gene: -; j_gene: TRBJ1-1; v_gene: TRBV11-2; abundance: few; CDR3nt: TGTGCCAGCAGCTTAGGACGAGAAGCTTTCTTT; CDR3aa: CASSLGREAFF
d_gene: -; j_gene: TRBJ1-2; v_gene: TRBV7-2; abundance: -; CDR3nt: TGTGCCAGCAGCTATAACTATGGCTACACCTTC; CDR3aa: CASSYNYGYTF
d_gene: -; j_gene: TRBJ2-5; v_gene: TRBV10-3; abundance: -; CDR3nt: TGTGCCATCAGACCCGGTTGGAGGGCGGGGGAGACCCAGTACTTC; CDR3aa: CAIRPGWRAGETQYF
d_gene: TRBD1; j_gene: TRBJ2-7; v_gene: TRBV27; abundance: few; CDR3nt: TGTGCCAGCAGTCCCGGGACAGAATCCTACGAGCAGTACTTC; CDR3aa: CASSPGTESYEQYF
d_gene: TRBD1; j_gene: TRBJ2-1; v_gene: TRBV30; abundance: -; CDR3nt: TGTGCCGCCGACAGGGGGCGCAGAAATGAGCAGTTCTTC; CDR3aa: CAADRGRRNEQFF
d_gene: -; j_gene: TRBJ2-5; v_gene: TRBV30; abundance: -; CDR3nt: TGTGCCTGGAGTGTCCCGGGGGCGCCTGTAGAGACCCAGTACTTC; CDR3aa: CAWSVPGAPVETQYF
d_gene: TRBD1; j_gene: TRBJ1-5; v_gene: TRBV7-9; abundance: -; CDR3nt: TGTGCCAGCAGCTTAGCGATGCAGGGGGATCAGCCCCAGCATTTT; CDR3aa: CASSLAMQGDQPQHF
d_gene: TRBD2; j_gene: TRBJ2-7; v_gene: TRBV30; abundance: -; CDR3nt: TGTGCCTGGAGTCCCCCTAGCGGGAGTATCTACGAGCAGTACTTC; CDR3aa: CAWSPPSGSIYEQYF
d_gene: TRBD1; j_gene: TRBJ2-7; v_gene: TRBV6-5; abundance: -; CDR3nt: TGTGCCAGCAGTTACTTAGGACAGGGTCTCTACGAGCAGTACTTC; CDR3aa: CASSYLGQGLYEQYF
d_gene: -; j_gene: TRBJ2-6; v_gene: TRBV5-8; abundance: -; CDR3nt: TGTGCCAGCAGCTCCCTAGATTACTCTGGGGCCAACGTCCTGACTTTC; CDR3aa: CASSSLDYSGANVLTF
d_gene: -; j_gene: TRBJ2-1; v_gene: TRBV7-3; abundance: once; CDR3nt: TGTGCCAGCAGCTTAAAACTGGGGGCCTACAATGAGCAGTTCTTC; CDR3aa: CASSLKLGAYNEQFF
d_gene: -; j_gene: TRBJ1-5; v_gene: TRBV10-1; abundance: -; CDR3nt: TGCGCCAGCAGTTTGACCGATCAGCCCCAGCATTTT; CDR3aa: CASSLTDQPQHF
d_gene: -; j_gene: TRBJ1-2; v_gene: TRBV2; abundance: -; CDR3nt: TGTGCCAGCAGTGAGCTGTGGAGTGGCTACACCTTC; CDR3aa: CASSELWSGYTF